Listed below are T cell receptor beta chains from one sample, sequenced in a study of T cells in Graves' hyperthyroidism and ophthalmopathy. TCRdb reprocessed the multiplex PCR reads with MiXCR, giving one entry per CDR3 protein. The table lists 300,000 to 400,000 distinct CDR3 sequences, roughly 18% of them singletons. The sequenced sample was blood. Receptors were obtained from a woman aged 45-60 years with Graves' hyperthyroidism. Each CDR3 is given with its conserved first and last residue. D genes are given only for firm matches. Only some rows state a clone size, as once, few, many or a class for expanded clones.

clone size	J gene	V gene	D gene	CDR3 DNA	CDR3 protein
NA	TRBJ2-1	TRBV12-3/TRBV12-4	TRBD1	TGTGCCAGCAGTCAACAGGGGAAAGATGAGCAGTTCTTC	CASSQQGKDEQFF
few	TRBJ1-4	TRBV5-1	TRBD1	TGCGCCAGCAGCGGGACAGGTGGGGATGAAAAACTGTTTTTT	CASSGTGGDEKLFF
few	TRBJ2-7	TRBV20-1	TRBD2	TGCAGTGCTAGGAGCGGGAGGGACTACGAGCAGTACTTC	CSARSGRDYEQYF
NA	TRBJ1-6	TRBV10-3	NA	TGTGCCATCAGACTGGACAGCCTGCTGGATTCACCCCTCCACTTT	CAIRLDSLLDSPLHF
few	TRBJ2-1	TRBV5-1	NA	TGCGCCAGCAGCTTGTGGGGCGGGAAGGATGGTGAGCAGTTCTTC	CASSLWGGKDGEQFF
NA	TRBJ2-6	TRBV29-1	TRBD2	TGCAGCGTTGGCGGGAGCTCTGGGGCCAACGTCCTGACTTTC	CSVGGSSGANVLTF
NA	TRBJ2-2	TRBV7-3	NA	TGTGCCAGCAGCTCTCCCGCCAGCACCGGGGAGCTGTTTTTT	CASSSPASTGELFF
few	TRBJ2-1	TRBV12-3/TRBV12-4	NA	TGTGCCAGCAGTTCGACAGGGCGGACGGGGGATGAGCAGTTCTTC	CASSSTGRTGDEQFF
NA	TRBJ2-3	TRBV10-3	NA	TGTGCCTCTAGGGGTTCGGCAGATACGCAGTATTTT	CASRGSADTQYF
many	TRBJ2-2	TRBV5-1	NA	TGCGCCAGCACCTCCGGGACCGTAAACACCGGGGAGCTGTTTTTT	CASTSGTVNTGELFF
few	TRBJ2-1	TRBV10-1	TRBD2	TGCGCCAGCAGTGCAGCGGGAGGTTTTTCTGAGCAGTTCTTC	CASSAAGGFSEQFF
many	TRBJ2-7	TRBV6-5	TRBD2	TGTGCCAGCAGTTACTCGAGCGCCCCCCGGACTGGAGGGACTAGCGACTACGAGCAGTACTTC	CASSYSSAPRTGGTSDYEQYF
few	TRBJ1-1	TRBV20-1	NA	TGCAGTGCTAATTGGGGGGATTTGTCCGGGCCTGAAGCTTTCTTT	CSANWGDLSGPEAFF
NA	TRBJ2-6	TRBV12-3/TRBV12-4	TRBD1	TGTGCCAGCAGTTTTGGGACAGGGGAGTTCTCTGGGGCCAACGTCCTGACTTTC	CASSFGTGEFSGANVLTF
NA	TRBJ2-1	TRBV9	NA	TGTGCCAGCAGCGTAGGGGCGGGGTTGGACAATGAGCAGTTCTTC	CASSVGAGLDNEQFF
few	TRBJ2-7	TRBV27	NA	TGTGCCAGCAGTTTCGGGCCAAGCCCCTACGAGCAGTACTTC	CASSFGPSPYEQYF
many	TRBJ1-1	TRBV20-1	NA	TGCAGTGCTACCAGACAGGAGTACACTGAAGCTTTCTTT	CSATRQEYTEAFF
few	TRBJ2-5	TRBV20-1	NA	TGCAGTGCTAGCACATTCAGGCTTTCTCAAGAGACCCAGTACTTC	CSASTFRLSQETQYF
many	TRBJ2-1	TRBV20-1	NA	TGCAGTGCTAGAGATCACACGGGGTTTGAGAGAGGGAATGAGCAGTTCTTC	CSARDHTGFERGNEQFF
many	TRBJ1-4	TRBV28	NA	TGTGCCAGCAGAATCAACAGGGTTTCGGATGAAAAACTGTTTTTT	CASRINRVSDEKLFF
few	TRBJ1-1	TRBV5-4	NA	TGTGCCAGCAGCTTGGATATGAAATCTAAGGGCGTGAACACTGAAGCTTTCTTT	CASSLDMKSKGVNTEAFF
NA	TRBJ2-7	TRBV20-1	TRBD2	TGCAGTGCTTTCCTCCCGGGCGGGAGTGGCTACGAGCAGTACTTC	CSAFLPGGSGYEQYF
many	TRBJ2-1	TRBV29-1	NA	TGCAGCGTTGAGGTCCAGGGTCTAAATGAGCAGTTCTTC	CSVEVQGLNEQFF
many	TRBJ2-1	TRBV2	TRBD2	TGTGCCAGCAGCCTACTAGCGGGAGGGCACAATGAGCAGTTCTTC	CASSLLAGGHNEQFF
few	TRBJ2-3	TRBV29-1	NA	TGCAGCGTTGAAAGCGGGCACCAGAAACCAGATACGCAGTATTTT	CSVESGHQKPDTQYF
many	TRBJ1-1	TRBV7-8	NA	TGTGCCAGCAGCTTATTCTCCTTCCGGGGCACGGAGGCTTTCTTT	CASSLFSFRGTEAFF
many	TRBJ2-1	TRBV11-1	NA	TGTGCCAGCAGCTTAGCGAGGGGGAGCACGTACAATGAGCAGTTCTTC	CASSLARGSTYNEQFF
NA	TRBJ1-6	TRBV20-1	NA	TGCAGTGCTAGAGTTGGCCCTACCCGCTCCTATAATTCACCCCTCCACTTT	CSARVGPTRSYNSPLHF
NA	TRBJ1-2	TRBV2	NA	TGTGCCAGCATAGAACACTATGGCTACACCTTC	CASIEHYGYTF
NA	TRBJ1-6	TRBV7-8	TRBD1	TGTGCCAGCAGCGCGACAGGGGGCACCAATTCGCCCCTCCACTTT	CASSATGGTNSPLHF
NA	TRBJ2-2	TRBV2	TRBD2	TGTGCCAGCAGGCCGACTAGCGGGTCCGGGGAGCTGTTTTTT	CASRPTSGSGELFF
few	TRBJ2-1	TRBV7-9	TRBD1	TGTGCCAGCAGCTTAGAGTGGGGGACAGACTCACACAATGAGCAGTTCTTC	CASSLEWGTDSHNEQFF
many	TRBJ2-3	TRBV20-1	NA	TGCAGTGCTAGCGGGAGTGCAGATACGCAGTATTTT	CSASGSADTQYF
few	TRBJ1-4	TRBV12-3/TRBV12-4	TRBD1	TGTGCCAGCAGCCCAGCAGGGGGCGTCCGGGAAAAACTGTTTTTT	CASSPAGGVREKLFF
few	TRBJ2-7	TRBV5-1	TRBD1	TGCGCCAGCAGCTTGACAGGGGATGCCGACGAGCAGTACTTC	CASSLTGDADEQYF
NA	TRBJ1-4	TRBV3-1	TRBD1	TGTGCCAGCAGCCAGGCCGTGACAGGGGTTGATGAAAAACTGTTTTTT	CASSQAVTGVDEKLFF
many	TRBJ1-1	TRBV6-1	TRBD1	TGTGCCAGCAGTGAAAGGACAGGGGTTTTGAGCACTGAAGCTTTCTTT	CASSERTGVLSTEAFF
NA	TRBJ2-5	TRBV6-1	NA	TGTGCCAGCAAACAGGGTAATATGAAGACCCAGTACTTC	CASKQGNMKTQYF
NA	TRBJ2-1	TRBV5-4	TRBD2	TGTGCCAGCAGTCCGGGGGGAGCGGGAACCTACAATGAGCAGTTCTTC	CASSPGGAGTYNEQFF
many	TRBJ2-7	TRBV7-9	NA	TGTGCCAGCAGCTTAGCTGGGCGCGAGCAGTACTTC	CASSLAGREQYF
NA	TRBJ2-5	TRBV20-1	NA	TGCAGTGCTAACCGGGACTACCAAGAGACCCAGTACTTC	CSANRDYQETQYF
NA	TRBJ2-5	TRBV12-3/TRBV12-4	TRBD2	TGTGCCAGCAGTCCCCGGCCGGGGGGGCCATCAGAGACCCAGTACTTC	CASSPRPGGPSETQYF
few	TRBJ2-2	TRBV15	NA	TGTGCCACCAGCAGAGATTTGGTTCGAAGCCCTGCCGGGGAGCTGTTTTTT	CATSRDLVRSPAGELFF
many	TRBJ1-2	TRBV2	NA	TGTGCCAGCAGCAAAACAGTAGACGGTGGCTACACCTTC	CASSKTVDGGYTF
few	TRBJ2-2	TRBV7-6	TRBD2	TGTGCCAGCAGCTTACGGTCAAGCGGGGGGACCGGGGAGCTGTTTTTT	CASSLRSSGGTGELFF
NA	TRBJ2-2	TRBV5-6	NA	TGTGCCAGCAGCCCCCCCGGCAGCAACACCGGGGAGCTGTTTTTT	CASSPPGSNTGELFF
NA	TRBJ1-3	TRBV20-1	NA	TGCAGTGCTAGAGAGGGGGGTCTCGGCTCCGACTCTGGAAACACCATATATTTT	CSAREGGLGSDSGNTIYF
many	TRBJ2-1	TRBV30	TRBD2	TGTGCCTGGCGCACCGACTCAGCGGGAGGTTTTAATGAGCAGTTCTTC	CAWRTDSAGGFNEQFF
many	TRBJ2-3	TRBV7-2	NA	TGTGCCAGCAGCTTGGTAGGGCAGTCGACTGGCACAGATACGCAGTATTTT	CASSLVGQSTGTDTQYF
NA	TRBJ2-1	TRBV11-2	NA	TGTGCCAGCAGCTTAGTAGACCGATACAATGAGCAGTTCTTC	CASSLVDRYNEQFF
NA	TRBJ2-5	TRBV6-2/TRBV6-3	TRBD2	TGTGCCAGCAGCCAAACGTTAGCGGGAAGGGAGACCCAGTACTTC	CASSQTLAGRETQYF
few	TRBJ2-1	TRBV10-2	TRBD2	TGCGCCAGCAGTTCTAACTCCCGGACTAGCGGGGGGTCCTACAATGAGCAGTTCTTC	CASSSNSRTSGGSYNEQFF
many	TRBJ2-7	TRBV11-2	TRBD1	TGTGCCAGCAGCTCACAGGGGGCTTACGAGCAGTACTTC	CASSSQGAYEQYF
many	TRBJ1-1	TRBV12-3/TRBV12-4	NA	TGTGCCAGCAGCGCTCAGGGGTTCCTGAGGACTGAAGCTTTCTTT	CASSAQGFLRTEAFF
few	TRBJ2-3	TRBV6-9	NA	TGTGCCAGCAGTTACTTAGACCCGAGCGATACGCAGTATTTT	CASSYLDPSDTQYF
NA	TRBJ1-2	TRBV28	NA	TGTGCCAGCAGTTTATCAAACGCCGGGACCGAGGGCTACACCTTC	CASSLSNAGTEGYTF